The 6 T cell receptor beta chains below come from one sample, sequenced in a study of blood T cell repertoires in COVID-19 (dated by TCRdb to 2020 to 2021). Library preparation employed the immunoSEQ multiplex PCR assay. Held by TCRdb, this immuneACCESS table contains in-frame sequences only and omits some clones. Under half of the omission traces to an unresolved V gene where checked; the cause of the rest is unknown. The sample includes some 66,000 clones, with about nine tenths observed a single time. The ten largest clones take up less than 8% of the sample. The material sequenced was peripheral blood. The receptors were sampled from a human donor in a cohort sampled during active COVID-19.

V is TRBV3-1 (or the pseudogene TRBV3-2) and J is TRBJ2-5; D is possibly TRBD2 (5 bases). Trimming removed 2 bases from V and 0 bases from J, with 7 bases in between. The germline V gene encodes CDR1 LGHDT and CDR2 YNNKEL (reference sequence). This CDR3 is 14 amino acids long. The CDR3 reads CASSQTLDQETQYF. As DNA, the CDR3 is TGTGCCAGCAGCCAAACACTAGACCAAGAGACCCAGTACTTC.

The chain is built from TRBV19 and TRBJ2-2; a weak D match, TRBD2 (5 bases). CDR1 and CDR2 from the germline V gene are LNHDA and SQIVND (reference sequence). V gave up 10 bases and J gave up 1 base, with 16 bases separating them. This CDR3 is 15 amino acids long. CDR3 loop: CATRAVMKNTGELFF. CDR3 nucleotides: TGTGCCACGCGGGCCGTAATGAAGAACACCGGGGAGCTGTTTTTT.

This clone was picked up one time. This chain joins TRBV5-6 and TRBJ2-3; D gene uncertain. CDR1 and CDR2 from the germline V gene are SGHDT and YYEEEE. Trimming stripped 4 bases from V and 1 base from J, with 4 bases between. There are 12 residues in the CDR3. CDR3 in amino acids: CASSPGTDTQYF. The CDR3, as DNA: TGTGCCAGCAGCCCCGGCACAGATACGCAGTATTTT.

The chain uses TRBV18 and TRBJ1-6; D unclear. CDR3 length equals 15 residues. V was pared by 2 bases and J by 4 bases, with 9 bases between. The germline CDR1 and CDR2 sequences are KGHSH and LQKENI. The CDR3 reads CASSPVGDYNSPLHF. The CDR3 DNA follows: TGTGCCAGCTCACCAGTCGGGGATTATAATTCACCCCTCCACTTT.

V and J are TRBV11-2 and TRBJ1-4, with 9 bases aligning to TRBD1. This CDR3 comprises 16 residues. V lost 0 bases and J lost 8; bases outside the gene matches: 7. Per germline, CDR1 SGHAT and CDR2 FQNNGV. CDR3 nucleotide sequence: TGTGCCAGCAGCTTAGAGCCGGACAGGGGCGGGGAAAAACTGTTTTTT. This sequence encodes CASSLEPDRGGEKLFF. The full variable domain, rest sourced from reference TRBV11-2 and TRBJ1-4, is EAGVAQSPRYKIIEKRQSVAFWCNPISGHATLYWYQQILGQGPKLLIQFQNNGVVDDSQLPKDRFSAERLKGVDSTLKIQPAKLEDSAVYLCASSLEPDRGGEKLFFGSGTQLSVL.

This chain uses TRBV18 with TRBJ1-3, with 8 bases identical to TRBD1. The CDR3 runs 13 residues. V shed 7 bases, J shed 6 bases, and the junction held 5 bases outside the gene matches. Germline loops: CDR1 KGHSH, CDR2 LQKENI. CDR3 coding DNA: TGTGCCAGCTTCTTGGACAGGGCAAACACCATATATTTT. Translated: CASFLDRANTIYF.